This T cell receptor beta chain was found in a study of graft-versus-host responses after intestinal transplantation. Study in general: Among the recipients, all got anti-thymocyte globulin induction and then tacrolimus and steroids for approximately 3 years.

Generated by immunoSEQ multiplex PCR, the TCRdb table keeps only in-frame clones and is missing some. The sample carries approximately 88,000 clones, 75% to 90% recorded once. A word on this clone: The target antigen is unknown.

Regarding the study as a whole: There were GvH clones found in recipient marrow, and some of them appeared first in ileum or blood.

The sample was unstimulated CD4+ T cells sorted from spleen or lymph node cells, taken before intestinal transplant. This clonotype was sampled from a human donor who received an intestinal transplant.

CDR3 region: CASSPRGDRTERSGNTIYF. CDR3 coding DNA: TGTGCCAGTAGTCCCCGGGGGGACAGGACGGAGAGATCTGGAAACACCATATATTTT. The rearrangement links TRBV19 to TRBJ1-3, with 8 nucleotides matching TRBD1. Trimming cost V 5 bases and J 1 base; bases outside gene matches: 16. Germline V gene lookup returns CDR1 LNHDA and CDR2 SQIVND (reference sequence). CDR3 size: 19 residues.